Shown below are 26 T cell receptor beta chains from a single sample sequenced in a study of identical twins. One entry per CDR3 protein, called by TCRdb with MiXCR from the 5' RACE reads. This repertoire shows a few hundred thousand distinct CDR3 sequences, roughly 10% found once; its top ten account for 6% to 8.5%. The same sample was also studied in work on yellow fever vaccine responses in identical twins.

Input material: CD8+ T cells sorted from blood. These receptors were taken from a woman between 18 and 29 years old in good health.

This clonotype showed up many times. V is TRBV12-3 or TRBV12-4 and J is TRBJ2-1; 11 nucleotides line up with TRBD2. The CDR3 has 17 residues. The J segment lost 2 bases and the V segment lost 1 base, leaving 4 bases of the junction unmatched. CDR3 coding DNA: TGTGCCAGCAGTTTAGTAGTAGCGGGAGGGCCCTACAATGAGCAGTTCTTC. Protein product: CASSLVVAGGPYNEQFF.

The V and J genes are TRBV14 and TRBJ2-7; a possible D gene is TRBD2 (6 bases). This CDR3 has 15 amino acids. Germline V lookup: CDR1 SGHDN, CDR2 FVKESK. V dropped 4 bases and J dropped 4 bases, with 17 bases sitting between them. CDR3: CASSPSQGGVYEQYF. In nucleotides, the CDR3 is TGTGCCAGCAGCCCCTCGCAGGGCGGGGTGTACGAGCAGTACTTC.

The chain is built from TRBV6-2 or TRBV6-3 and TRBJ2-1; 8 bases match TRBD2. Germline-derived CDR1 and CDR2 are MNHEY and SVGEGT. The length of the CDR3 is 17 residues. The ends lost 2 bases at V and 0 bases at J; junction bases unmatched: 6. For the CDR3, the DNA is TGTGCCAGCAGTTACGCTATACTAGCGGTCTCCTACAATGAGCAGTTCTTC. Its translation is CASSYAILAVSYNEQFF.

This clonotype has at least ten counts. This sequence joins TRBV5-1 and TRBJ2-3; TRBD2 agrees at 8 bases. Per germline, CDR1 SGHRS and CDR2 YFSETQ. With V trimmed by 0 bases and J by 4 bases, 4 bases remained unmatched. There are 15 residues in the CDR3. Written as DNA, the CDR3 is TGCGCCAGCAGCTTGGCGGGACTAGAGGCAGATACGCAGTATTTT. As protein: CASSLAGLEADTQYF.

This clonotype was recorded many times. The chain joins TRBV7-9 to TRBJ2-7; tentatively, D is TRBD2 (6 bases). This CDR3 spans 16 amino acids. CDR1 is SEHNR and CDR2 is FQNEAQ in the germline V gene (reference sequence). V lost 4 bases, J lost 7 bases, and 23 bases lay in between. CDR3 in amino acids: CASSSRLDSGSSEQYF. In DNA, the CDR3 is TGTGCCAGCAGCTCAAGACTAGATTCGGGTTCTAGTGAGCAGTACTTC.

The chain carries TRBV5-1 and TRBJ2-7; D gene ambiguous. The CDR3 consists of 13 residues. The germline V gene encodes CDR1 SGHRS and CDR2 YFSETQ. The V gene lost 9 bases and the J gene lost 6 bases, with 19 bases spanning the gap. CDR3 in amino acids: CANPAFCPSEQYF. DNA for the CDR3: TGCGCCAACCCCGCTTTCTGCCCGAGCGAGCAGTACTTC.

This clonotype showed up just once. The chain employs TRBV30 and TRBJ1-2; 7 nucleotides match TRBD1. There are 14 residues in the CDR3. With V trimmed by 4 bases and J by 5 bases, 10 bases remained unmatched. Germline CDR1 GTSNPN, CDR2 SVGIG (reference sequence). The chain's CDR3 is CAWTSFGTVYGYTF. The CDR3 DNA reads TGTGCCTGGACAAGCTTCGGGACAGTTTATGGCTACACCTTC.

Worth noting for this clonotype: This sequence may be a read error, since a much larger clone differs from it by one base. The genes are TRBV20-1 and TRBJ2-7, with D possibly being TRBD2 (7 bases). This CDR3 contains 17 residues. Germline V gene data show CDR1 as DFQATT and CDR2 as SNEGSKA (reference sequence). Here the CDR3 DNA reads TGCTGTGCTAAGGGGGTGGCTAGCGGAACGTCCTCCTACGAGCAGTACTTC. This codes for CCAKGVASGTSSYEQYF.

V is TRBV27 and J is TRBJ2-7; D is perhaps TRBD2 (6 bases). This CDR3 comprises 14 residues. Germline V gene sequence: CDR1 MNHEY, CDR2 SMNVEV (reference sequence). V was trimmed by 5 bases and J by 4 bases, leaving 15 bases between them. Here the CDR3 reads CASSGTLSFYEQYF. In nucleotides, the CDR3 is TGTGCCAGCAGTGGGACTCTTTCCTTTTACGAGCAGTACTTC.

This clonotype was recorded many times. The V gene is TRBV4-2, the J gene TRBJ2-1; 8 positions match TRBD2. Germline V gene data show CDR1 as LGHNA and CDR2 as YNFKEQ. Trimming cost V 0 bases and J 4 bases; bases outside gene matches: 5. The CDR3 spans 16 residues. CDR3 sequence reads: CASSQDDSGSYNEQFF. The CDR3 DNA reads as TGTGCCAGCAGCCAAGACGACAGCGGGAGTTACAATGAGCAGTTCTTC.

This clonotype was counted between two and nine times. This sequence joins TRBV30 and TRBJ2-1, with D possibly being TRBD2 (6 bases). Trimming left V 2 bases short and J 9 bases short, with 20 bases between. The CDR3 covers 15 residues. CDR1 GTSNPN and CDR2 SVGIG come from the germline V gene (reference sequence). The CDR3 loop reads CAWSRAEGPHGEQFF. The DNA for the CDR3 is TGTGCCTGGAGTAGAGCGGAGGGGCCCCACGGTGAGCAGTTCTTC. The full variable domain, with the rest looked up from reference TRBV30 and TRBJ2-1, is SQTIHQWPATLVQPVGSPLSLECTVEGTSNPNLYWYRQAAGRGLQLLFYSVGIGQISSEVPQNLSASRPQDRQFILSSKKLLLSDSGFYLCAWSRAEGPHGEQFFGPGTRLTVL.

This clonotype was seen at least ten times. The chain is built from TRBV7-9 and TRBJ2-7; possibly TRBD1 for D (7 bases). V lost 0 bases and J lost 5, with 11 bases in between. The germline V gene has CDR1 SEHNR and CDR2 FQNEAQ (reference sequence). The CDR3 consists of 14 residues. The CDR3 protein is CASSLAQGGHEQYF. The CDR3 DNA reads TGTGCCAGCAGCTTAGCTCAGGGGGGCCACGAGCAGTACTTC.

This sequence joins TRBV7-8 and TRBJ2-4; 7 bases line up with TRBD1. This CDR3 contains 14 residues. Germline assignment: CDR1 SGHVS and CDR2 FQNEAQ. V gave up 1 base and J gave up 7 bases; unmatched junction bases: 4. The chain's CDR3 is CASSLGSGGNIQYF. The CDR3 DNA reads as TGTGCCAGCAGCTTAGGTTCAGGGGGTAACATTCAGTACTTC. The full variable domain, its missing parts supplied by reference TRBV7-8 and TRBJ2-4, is GAGVSQSPRYKVAKRGQDVALRCDPISGHVSLFWYQQALGQGPEFLTYFQNEAQLDKSGLPSDRFFAERPEGSVSTLKIQRTQQEDSAVYLCASSLGSGGNIQYFGAGTRLSVL.

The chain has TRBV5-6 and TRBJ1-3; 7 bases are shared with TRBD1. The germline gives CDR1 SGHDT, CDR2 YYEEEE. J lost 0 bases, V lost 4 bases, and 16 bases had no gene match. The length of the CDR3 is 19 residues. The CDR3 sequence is CASSPSLKGAFSSGNTIYF. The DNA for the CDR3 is TGTGCCAGCAGCCCCAGCCTAAAGGGGGCTTTCAGCTCTGGAAACACCATATATTTT.

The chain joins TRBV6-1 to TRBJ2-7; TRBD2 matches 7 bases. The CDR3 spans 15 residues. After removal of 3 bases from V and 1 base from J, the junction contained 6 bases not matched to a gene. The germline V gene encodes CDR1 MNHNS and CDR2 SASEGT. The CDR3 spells CASSDERGVSYEQYF. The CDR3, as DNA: TGTGCCAGCAGTGATGAGCGGGGTGTTTCCTACGAGCAGTACTTC.

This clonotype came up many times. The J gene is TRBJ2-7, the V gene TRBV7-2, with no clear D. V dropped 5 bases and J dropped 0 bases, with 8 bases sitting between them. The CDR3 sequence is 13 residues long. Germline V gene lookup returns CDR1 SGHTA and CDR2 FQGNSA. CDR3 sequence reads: CASSPYSSYEQYF. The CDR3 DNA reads TGTGCCAGCAGCCCCTACTCCTCCTACGAGCAGTACTTC.

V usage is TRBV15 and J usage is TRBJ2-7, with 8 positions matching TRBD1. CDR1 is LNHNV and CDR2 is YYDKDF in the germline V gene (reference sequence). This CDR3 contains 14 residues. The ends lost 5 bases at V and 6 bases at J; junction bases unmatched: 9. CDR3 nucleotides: TGTGCCACCAGCGTCGGGCAGGGGGCATCCGAGCAGTACTTC. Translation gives CATSVGQGASEQYF.

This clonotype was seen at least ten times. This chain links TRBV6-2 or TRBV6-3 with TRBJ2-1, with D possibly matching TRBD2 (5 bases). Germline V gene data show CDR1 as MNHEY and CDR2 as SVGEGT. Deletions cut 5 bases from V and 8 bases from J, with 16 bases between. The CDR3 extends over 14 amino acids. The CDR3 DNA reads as TGTGCCAGCAGTGTCTGGGAGACACCCCATGAGCAGTTCTTC. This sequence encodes CASSVWETPHEQFF.

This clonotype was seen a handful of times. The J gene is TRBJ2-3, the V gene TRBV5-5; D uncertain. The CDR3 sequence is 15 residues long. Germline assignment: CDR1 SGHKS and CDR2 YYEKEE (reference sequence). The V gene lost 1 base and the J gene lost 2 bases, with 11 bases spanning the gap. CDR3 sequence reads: CASSLPIQSTDTQYF. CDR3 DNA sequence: TGTGCCAGCAGCTTGCCTATCCAGTCCACAGATACGCAGTATTTT.

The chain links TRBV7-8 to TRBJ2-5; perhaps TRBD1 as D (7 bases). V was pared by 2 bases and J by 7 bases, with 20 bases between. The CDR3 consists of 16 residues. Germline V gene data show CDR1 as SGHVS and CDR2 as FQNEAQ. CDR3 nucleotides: TGTGCCAGCAGCTTATTTACGGGGGACGCAGGGGGGACCCAGTACTTC. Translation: CASSLFTGDAGGTQYF.

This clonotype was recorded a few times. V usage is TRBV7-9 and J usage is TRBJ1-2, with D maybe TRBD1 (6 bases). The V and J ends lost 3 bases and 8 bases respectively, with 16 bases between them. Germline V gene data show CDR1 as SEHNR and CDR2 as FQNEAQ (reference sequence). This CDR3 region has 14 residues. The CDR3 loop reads CASSLGAGSNGYTF. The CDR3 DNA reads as TGTGCCAGCAGCTTGGGGGCGGGGAGTAACGGCTACACCTTC.

CDR3 nucleotides: TGTGCCACCGAAGGGGGGGATACAGATACGCAGTATTTT. Translated: CATEGGDTDTQYF. The chain couples TRBV24-1 to TRBJ2-3, with D possibly being TRBD2 (7 bases). V dropped 9 bases and J dropped 3 bases, with 12 bases sitting between them. Germline CDR1 reads KGHDR; CDR2 reads SFDVKD. CDR3 length: 13 amino acids.

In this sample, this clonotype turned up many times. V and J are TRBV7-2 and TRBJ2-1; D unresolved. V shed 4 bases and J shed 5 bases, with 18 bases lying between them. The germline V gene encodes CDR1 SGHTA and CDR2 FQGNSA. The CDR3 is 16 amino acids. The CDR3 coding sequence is TGTGCCAGCAGCTCGTGGGTCGACCCCCCGAACAATGAGCAGTTCTTC. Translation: CASSSWVDPPNNEQFF.

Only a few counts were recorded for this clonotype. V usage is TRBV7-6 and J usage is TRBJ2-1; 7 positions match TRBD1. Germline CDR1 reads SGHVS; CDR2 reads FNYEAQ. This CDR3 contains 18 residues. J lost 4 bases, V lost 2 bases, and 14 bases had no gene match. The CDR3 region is CASSLRVSGQDKYNEQFF. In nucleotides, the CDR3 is TGTGCCAGCAGCTTACGGGTTTCTGGACAGGACAAGTACAATGAGCAGTTCTTC.

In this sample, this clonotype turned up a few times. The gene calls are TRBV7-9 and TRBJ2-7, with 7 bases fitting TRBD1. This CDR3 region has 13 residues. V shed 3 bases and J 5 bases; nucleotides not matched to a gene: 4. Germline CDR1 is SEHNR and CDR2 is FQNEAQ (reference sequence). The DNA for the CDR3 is TGTGCCAGCAGCTTCTGGGACAGTAACGAGCAGTACTTC. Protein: CASSFWDSNEQYF.

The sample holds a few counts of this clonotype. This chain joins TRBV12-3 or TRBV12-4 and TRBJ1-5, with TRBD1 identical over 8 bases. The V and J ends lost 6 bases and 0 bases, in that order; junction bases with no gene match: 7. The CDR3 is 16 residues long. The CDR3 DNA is TGTGCCAGCAGACAACCAGGGGGCAGTAGCAATCAGCCCCAGCATTTT. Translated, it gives CASRQPGGSSNQPQHF.